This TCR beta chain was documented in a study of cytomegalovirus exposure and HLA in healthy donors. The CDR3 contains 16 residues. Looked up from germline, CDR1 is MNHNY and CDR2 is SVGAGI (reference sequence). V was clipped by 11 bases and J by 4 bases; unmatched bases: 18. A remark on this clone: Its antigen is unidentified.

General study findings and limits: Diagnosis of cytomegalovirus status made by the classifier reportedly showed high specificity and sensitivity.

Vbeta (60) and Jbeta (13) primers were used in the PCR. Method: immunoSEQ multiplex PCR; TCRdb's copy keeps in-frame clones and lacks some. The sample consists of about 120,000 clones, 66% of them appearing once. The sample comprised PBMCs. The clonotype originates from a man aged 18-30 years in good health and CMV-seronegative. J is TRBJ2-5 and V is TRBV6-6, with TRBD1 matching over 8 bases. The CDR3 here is CAGTGGYGQGAETQYF. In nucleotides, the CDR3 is TGTGCCGGTACCGGGGGCTATGGGCAGGGGGCAGAGACCCAGTACTTC.